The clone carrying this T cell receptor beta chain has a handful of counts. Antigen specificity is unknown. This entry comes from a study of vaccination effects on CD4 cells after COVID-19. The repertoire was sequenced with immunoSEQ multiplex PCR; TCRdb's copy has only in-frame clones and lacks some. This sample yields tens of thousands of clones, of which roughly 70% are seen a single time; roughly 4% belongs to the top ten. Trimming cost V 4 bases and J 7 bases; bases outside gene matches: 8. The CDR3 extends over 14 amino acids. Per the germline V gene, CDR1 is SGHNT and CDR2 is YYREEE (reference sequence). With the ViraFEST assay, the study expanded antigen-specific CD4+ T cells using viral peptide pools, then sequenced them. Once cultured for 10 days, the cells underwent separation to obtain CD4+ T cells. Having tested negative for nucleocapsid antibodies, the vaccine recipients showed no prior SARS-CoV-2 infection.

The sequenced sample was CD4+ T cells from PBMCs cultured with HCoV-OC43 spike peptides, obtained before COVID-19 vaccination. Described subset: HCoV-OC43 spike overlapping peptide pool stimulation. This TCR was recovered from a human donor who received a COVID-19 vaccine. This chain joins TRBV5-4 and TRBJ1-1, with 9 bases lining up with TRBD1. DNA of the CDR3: TGTGCCAGCAGCGAATGGACAGGGGAGAGTGAAGCTTTCTTT. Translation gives CASSEWTGESEAFF. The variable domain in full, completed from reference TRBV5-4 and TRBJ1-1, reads ETGVTQSPTHLIKTRGQQVTLRCSSQSGHNTVSWYQQALGQGPQFIFQYYREEENGRGNFPPRFSGLQFPNYSSELNVNALELDDSALYLCASSEWTGESEAFFGQGTRLTVV.